This TCR beta chain was identified in a study of identical twins. Healthy Caucasians provided all donations. Addition of a universal primer site occurred through template switching, and cDNA carried unique molecular identifiers. TCRdb independently ran MiXCR on the 5' RACE reads; one entry per CDR3 protein. The repertoire consists of 500,000 or so distinct CDR3 sequences, with less than 25% occurring once and the leading ten covering under 0.95%. Broader study findings: Diverse VJ usage suggested most zero-insertion clonotypes were not invariant T cells.

This clonotype was counted ten times or more. Antigen: not known. The data also belong to a second study, concerning T cells expressing NK-cell markers. From that study: Sorting in several experiments was restricted by an anti-gamma-delta TCR antibody to alpha-beta TCR T cells.

The TCR originated in a woman between 18 and 29 years old in good health. The specimen sequenced was CD4+ T cells sorted from blood.

The DNA for the CDR3 is TGCGCCAGCAGCGCCTCGGACAGGGATTACAATGAGCAGTTCTTC. Protein product: CASSASDRDYNEQFF. The chain has TRBV5-1 and TRBJ2-1, with 8 bases matching TRBD1. This CDR3 is 15 amino acids long. CDR1 is SGHRS and CDR2 is YFSETQ in the germline V gene. With V trimmed by 4 bases and J by 4 bases, 7 bases remained unmatched.